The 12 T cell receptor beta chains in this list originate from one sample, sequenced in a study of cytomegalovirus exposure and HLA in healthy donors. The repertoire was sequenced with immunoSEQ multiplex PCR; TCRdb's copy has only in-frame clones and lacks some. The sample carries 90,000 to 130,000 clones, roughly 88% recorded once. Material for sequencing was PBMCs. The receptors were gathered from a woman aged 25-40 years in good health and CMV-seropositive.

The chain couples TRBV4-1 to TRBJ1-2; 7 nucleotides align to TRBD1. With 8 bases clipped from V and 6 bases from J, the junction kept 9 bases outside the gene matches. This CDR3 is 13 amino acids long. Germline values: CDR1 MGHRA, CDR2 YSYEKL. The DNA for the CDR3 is TGCGCCAGCTCCATGCAGGGGGGCGATGGCTACACCTTC. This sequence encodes CASSMQGGDGYTF.

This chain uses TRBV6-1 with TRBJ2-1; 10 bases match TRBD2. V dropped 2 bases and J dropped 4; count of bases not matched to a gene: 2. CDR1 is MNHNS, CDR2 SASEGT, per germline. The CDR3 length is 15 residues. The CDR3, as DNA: TGTGCCAGCAGTGAACTAGCGGGAGAATACAATGAGCAGTTCTTC. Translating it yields CASSELAGEYNEQFF.

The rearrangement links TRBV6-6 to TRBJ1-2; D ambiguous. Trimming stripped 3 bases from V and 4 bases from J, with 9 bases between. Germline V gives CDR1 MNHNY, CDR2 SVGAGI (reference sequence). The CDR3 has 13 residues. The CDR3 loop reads CASSYPGSYGYTF. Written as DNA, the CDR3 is TGTGCCAGCAGTTATCCGGGGTCCTATGGCTACACCTTC.

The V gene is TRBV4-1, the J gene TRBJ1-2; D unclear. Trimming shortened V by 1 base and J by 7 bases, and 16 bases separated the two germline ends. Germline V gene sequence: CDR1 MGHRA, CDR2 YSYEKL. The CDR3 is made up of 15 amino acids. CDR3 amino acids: CASSQARVGRGGYTF. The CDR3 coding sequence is TGCGCCAGCAGCCAAGCCCGGGTTGGCCGCGGTGGCTACACCTTC.

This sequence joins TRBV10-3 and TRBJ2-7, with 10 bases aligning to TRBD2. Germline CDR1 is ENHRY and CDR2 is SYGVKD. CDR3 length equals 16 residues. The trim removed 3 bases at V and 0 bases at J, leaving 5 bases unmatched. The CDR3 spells CAISDGSSGSSYEQYF. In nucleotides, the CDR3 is TGTGCCATCAGTGACGGCTCTAGCGGGAGCTCCTACGAGCAGTACTTC.

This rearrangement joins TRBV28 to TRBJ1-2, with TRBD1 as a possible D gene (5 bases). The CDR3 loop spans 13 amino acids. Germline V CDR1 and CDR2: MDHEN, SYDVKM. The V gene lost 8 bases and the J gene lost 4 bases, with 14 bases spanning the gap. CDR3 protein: CASRAGSGYGYTF. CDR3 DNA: TGTGCCAGCCGCGCAGGGTCGGGCTATGGCTACACCTTC.

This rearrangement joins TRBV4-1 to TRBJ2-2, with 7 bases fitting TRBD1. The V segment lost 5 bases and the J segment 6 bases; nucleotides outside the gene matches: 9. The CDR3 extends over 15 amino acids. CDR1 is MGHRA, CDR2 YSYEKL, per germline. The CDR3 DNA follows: TGCGCCAGCAGCGGCCGACAGGGAGCCCCCGGGGAGCTGTTTTTT. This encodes CASSGRQGAPGELFF.

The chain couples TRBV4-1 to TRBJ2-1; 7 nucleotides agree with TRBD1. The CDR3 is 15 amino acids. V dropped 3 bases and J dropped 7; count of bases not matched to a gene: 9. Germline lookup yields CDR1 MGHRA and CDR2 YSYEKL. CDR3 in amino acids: CASSQADRERNEQFF. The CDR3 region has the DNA TGCGCCAGCAGCCAGGCCGACAGGGAGAGGAATGAGCAGTTCTTC.

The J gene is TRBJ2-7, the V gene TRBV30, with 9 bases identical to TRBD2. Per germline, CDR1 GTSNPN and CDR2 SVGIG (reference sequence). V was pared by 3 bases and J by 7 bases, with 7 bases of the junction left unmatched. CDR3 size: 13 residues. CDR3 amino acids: CAWRRAGGHEQYF. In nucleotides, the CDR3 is TGTGCCTGGAGGAGGGCGGGAGGGCATGAGCAGTACTTC.

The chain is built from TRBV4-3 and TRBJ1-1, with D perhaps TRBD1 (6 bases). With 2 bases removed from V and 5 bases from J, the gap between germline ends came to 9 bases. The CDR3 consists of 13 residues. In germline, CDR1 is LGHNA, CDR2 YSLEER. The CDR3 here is CASSQTGITEAFF. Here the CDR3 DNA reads TGCGCCAGCAGCCAAACAGGGATAACTGAAGCTTTCTTT.

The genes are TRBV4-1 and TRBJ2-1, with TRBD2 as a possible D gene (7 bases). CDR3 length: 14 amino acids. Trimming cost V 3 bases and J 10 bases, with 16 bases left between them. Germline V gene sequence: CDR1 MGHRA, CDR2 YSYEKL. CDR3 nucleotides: TGCGCCAGCAGCCAGGGAGGGGGGGCTGAGGAGCAGTTCTTC. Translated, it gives CASSQGGGAEEQFF.

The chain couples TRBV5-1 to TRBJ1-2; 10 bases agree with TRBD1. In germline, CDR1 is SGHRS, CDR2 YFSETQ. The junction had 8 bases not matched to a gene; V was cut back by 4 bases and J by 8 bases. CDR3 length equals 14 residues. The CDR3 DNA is TGCGCCAGCAGCCCAACAACGACAGGGGGCGGCTACACCTTC. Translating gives CASSPTTTGGGYTF.